One sample yielded the 22 T cell receptor beta chains listed below, sequenced in a study of control samples from healthy donors and cancer patients. Measured with immunoSEQ multiplex PCR; TCRdb has only the in-frame clones, and not every one. The sample has around 94,000 clones, about 91% seen once; the top ten hold over 2%. Sequencing was done on a sample of blood. The origin of the receptors is a woman aged 18 to 35 in good health.

Only one count was recorded for this clone. This rearrangement joins TRBV10-1 to TRBJ1-1, with TRBD1 as a possible D gene (5 bases). The ends were cut back, 2 bases at V and 1 base at J, with 5 bases in the middle. Looked up from germline, CDR1 is WNHNN and CDR2 is SYGVQD (reference sequence). This CDR3 region has 13 residues. The CDR3 reads CASSETGNTEAFF. As DNA, the CDR3 is TGCGCCAGCAGTGAGACAGGGAACACTGAAGCTTTCTTT.

The chain couples TRBV12-3 or TRBV12-4 to TRBJ1-2, with 7 bases lining up with TRBD1. This CDR3 has 12 residues. V shed 6 bases and J 4 bases; nucleotides not matched to a gene: 2. CDR3 residues: CASSGQVYGYTF. In nucleotides, the CDR3 is TGTGCCAGCAGCGGACAGGTCTATGGCTACACCTTC.

The chain recombines TRBV13 with TRBJ2-7; 10 nucleotides align to TRBD1. The trim removed 4 bases at V and 6 bases at J, leaving 6 bases unmatched. This CDR3 contains 14 residues. Germline V lookup: CDR1 PRHDT, CDR2 FYEKMQ (reference sequence). CDR3 in DNA: TGTGCCAGCAGCTCCGGGACAGGGGCCTTCGAGCAGTACTTC. Residues: CASSSGTGAFEQYF.

J is TRBJ2-5 and V is TRBV10-2; 9 nucleotides agree with TRBD2. Germline lookup yields CDR1 WSHSY and CDR2 SAAADI. The CDR3 totals 13 residues. J was trimmed by 4 bases and V by 5 bases; bases with no gene match: 2. For the CDR3, the DNA is TGCGCCAGCAGTTTACTAGCGGGAGAGACCCAGTACTTC. It specifies CASSLLAGETQYF.

V gene TRBV20-1 combines with J gene TRBJ1-2; tentative D call: TRBD1 (6 bases). The CDR3 covers 14 residues. The V gene's germline CDR1 is DFQATT and CDR2 SNEGSKA (reference sequence). V dropped 3 bases and J dropped 1 base, with 12 bases sitting between them. The CDR3 sequence: CSASSDSVNYGYTF. DNA of the CDR3: TGCAGTGCTAGTTCGGACAGTGTTAACTATGGCTACACCTTC.

The chain uses TRBV7-9 and TRBJ1-4; 7 positions match TRBD1. The CDR3 length is 14 residues. The germline V gene has CDR1 SEHNR and CDR2 FQNEAQ (reference sequence). V lost 5 bases to trimming and J lost 8 bases; unmatched junction nucleotides: 8. In nucleotides, the CDR3 is TGTGCCAGCAGCCCTACAGGGGAGGACGAAAAACTGTTTTTT. This codes for CASSPTGEDEKLFF.

This chain joins TRBV6-5 and TRBJ2-7, with a possible D match to TRBD1 (6 bases). Germline V gene data show CDR1 as MNHEY and CDR2 as SVGAGI. V was shortened by 5 bases and J by 2 bases, with 13 bases between the two germline ends. CDR3 length equals 14 residues. Written as DNA, the CDR3 is TGTGCCAGCAGTAGCCGGGACATCGCCTACGAGCAGTACTTC. This encodes CASSSRDIAYEQYF.

The genes are TRBV2 and TRBJ2-1; no clear D gene. CDR3 length: 17 residues. Trimming stripped 0 bases from V and 2 bases from J, with 14 bases between. Germline V gene data show CDR1 as SNHLY and CDR2 as FYNNEI. The CDR3 DNA sequence: TGTGCCAGCAGTGAAGCGCCAGCAGGTGGTCCCTACAATGAGCAGTTCTTC. It translates to CASSEAPAGGPYNEQFF.

The chain has TRBV2 and TRBJ1-5; D gene uncertain. The CDR3 consists of 14 residues. Per the germline V gene, CDR1 is SNHLY and CDR2 is FYNNEI. Trimming removed 2 bases from V and 3 bases from J, with 8 bases in between. CDR3 residues: CASSERQANQPQHF. CDR3 nucleotide sequence: TGTGCCAGCAGTGAACGCCAGGCCAATCAGCCCCAGCATTTT.

V gene TRBV19 combines with J gene TRBJ2-2, with no clear D. Per germline, CDR1 LNHDA and CDR2 SQIVND (reference sequence). Trimming stripped 2 bases from V and 6 bases from J, with 16 bases between. This CDR3 comprises 16 residues. The CDR3 DNA follows: TGTGCCAGTAGTATATCTTTCCGTGTTTCCGCCGGGGAGCTGTTTTTT. Translation gives CASSISFRVSAGELFF.

The chain recombines TRBV10-2 with TRBJ1-1; D uncertain. Between the trimmed V and J ends, which lost 6 bases and 0 bases, there was a span of 8 bases. Germline V gives CDR1 WSHSY, CDR2 SAAADI. This CDR3 is built from 13 residues. The CDR3 coding sequence is TGCGCCAGCAGGCAGGCGGTGAACACTGAAGCTTTCTTT. This gives the protein CASRQAVNTEAFF.

The chain employs TRBV6-5 and TRBJ1-1; D gene unclear. The CDR3 extends over 14 amino acids. Trimming left V 0 bases short and J 2 bases short, with 7 bases between. CDR1 MNHEY and CDR2 SVGAGI come from the germline V gene. The CDR3 spells CASSYSAANTEAFF. As DNA, the CDR3 is TGTGCCAGCAGTTACTCAGCCGCTAACACTGAAGCTTTCTTT.

This chain uses TRBV11-3 with TRBJ2-2; D is uncertain. The CDR3 runs 12 residues. Germline lookup yields CDR1 SGHNT and CDR2 YENEEA. V lost 5 bases and J 7 bases, leaving 8 bases between the germline ends. In nucleotides, the CDR3 is TGTGCCAGCAGCCCTAGAATCGGGGAGCTGTTTTTT. This translates into CASSPRIGELFF.

This sequence joins TRBV10-3 and TRBJ1-1, with 8 bases lining up with TRBD1. With V trimmed by 4 bases and J by 4 bases, 8 bases remained unmatched. This CDR3 is built from 15 residues. Germline V lookup: CDR1 ENHRY, CDR2 SYGVKD. The CDR3 loop is CAISVGQGAVTEAFF. CDR3 coding DNA: TGTGCCATCAGTGTTGGGCAGGGGGCGGTCACTGAAGCTTTCTTT.

This chain connects TRBV11-2 to TRBJ1-4; a weak D match, TRBD1 (6 bases). CDR3 length: 15 residues. Germline-derived CDR1 and CDR2 are SGHAT and FQNNGV. Trimming left V 1 base short and J 7 bases short, with 13 bases between. The CDR3, as DNA: TGTGCCAGCAGCTTAGGAGTGGGGGCCAGTGAAAAACTGTTTTTT. Translating gives CASSLGVGASEKLFF.

This clone has just a few counts. The rearrangement uses TRBV10-2 and TRBJ2-1; 12 bases fit TRBD2. CDR3 length: 16 amino acids. The trim removed 8 bases at V and 7 bases at J, leaving 12 bases unmatched. Germline-derived CDR1 and CDR2 are WSHSY and SAAADI. The CDR3 loop reads CASGFLAGGPGNEQFF. The CDR3 region has the DNA TGCGCCAGCGGCTTTCTAGCGGGGGGGCCTGGGAATGAGCAGTTCTTC.

The chain carries TRBV7-9 and TRBJ2-1, with D hard to call. V gave up 1 base and J gave up 14 bases, with 12 bases separating them. Germline V gene data show CDR1 as SEHNR and CDR2 as FQNEAQ (reference sequence). CDR3 length: 12 amino acids. This CDR3 is CASSLGVGGKFF. The CDR3 nucleotides read TGTGCCAGCAGCTTAGGTGTGGGTGGGAAGTTCTTC.

CDR3 DNA: TGTGCCACCAGTGACACTACAGGGGGTCCAACCAAATACAGCTCTGGAAACACCATATATTTT. It is translated as CATSDTTGGPTKYSSGNTIYF. The rearrangement joins TRBV24-1 to TRBJ1-3; 8 positions agree with TRBD1. With V trimmed by 4 bases and J by 0 bases, 19 bases remained unmatched. Germline V CDR1 and CDR2: KGHDR, SFDVKD. The CDR3 extends over 21 amino acids.

The rearrangement links TRBV6-4 to TRBJ2-1; perhaps TRBD2 as D (6 bases). The CDR3 has 15 amino acids. Trimming took off 3 bases at V and 0 bases at J, with 9 bases between the two ends. Germline values: CDR1 MRHNA, CDR2 SNTAGT. The CDR3: CASSEWGVSYNEQFF. CDR3 in DNA: TGTGCCAGCAGTGAGTGGGGGGTCTCCTACAATGAGCAGTTCTTC.

The rearrangement joins TRBV5-1 to TRBJ2-2, with D maybe TRBD1 (5 bases). Trimming took 1 base from V and 9 from J, leaving 7 bases between them. The germline V gene encodes CDR1 SGHRS and CDR2 YFSETQ. The CDR3 sequence is 12 residues long. CDR3 DNA: TGCGCCAGCAGCTTGCAGGGAAGGGAGCTGTTTTTT. Translation gives CASSLQGRELFF. Full variable domain (rest looked up from reference TRBV5-1 and TRBJ2-2): KAGVTQTPRYLIKTRGQQVTLSCSPISGHRSVSWYQQTPGQGLQFLFEYFSETQRNKGNFPGRFSGRQFSNSRSEMNVSTLELGDSALYLCASSLQGRELFFGEGSRLTVL.

This clone was counted a few times. The DNA is left out, because the CDR3 cannot be placed on it with certainty; the CDR3 is given as TCRdb lists it. The chain combines TRBV19 with TRBJ1-1. The CDR3 is made up of 15 amino acids, end residues included. CDR1 and CDR2 from the germline V gene are LNHDA and SQIVND (reference sequence). The CDR3 is CASTSGGGVNTEAFF.

The chain is built from TRBV5-4 and TRBJ1-2, with unresolved D. The V and J ends lost 5 bases and 3 bases respectively, with 14 bases between them. Germline values: CDR1 SGHNT, CDR2 YYREEE (reference sequence). This CDR3 spans 14 amino acids. The CDR3: CASRSGPWDYGYTF. In nucleotides, the CDR3 is TGTGCCAGCAGGTCCGGACCCTGGGACTATGGCTACACCTTC. Filled out from reference TRBV5-4 and TRBJ1-2, the complete variable domain reads ETGVTQSPTHLIKTRGQQVTLRCSSQSGHNTVSWYQQALGQGPQFIFQYYREEENGRGNFPPRFSGLQFPNYSSELNVNALELDDSALYLCASRSGPWDYGYTFGSGTRLTVV.